Shown below are 14 T cell receptor beta chains from a single sample sequenced in a study of T cells in Graves' hyperthyroidism and ophthalmopathy. RNA transcripts gave rise to amplified TCR beta CDR3 regions. TCR CDR3 regions were first amplified by RT-PCR with HTBI primers. TCRdb used MiXCR to reprocess the multiplex PCR reads, holding one entry per CDR3 protein. The sample yields about half a million distinct CDR3 sequences, around 21% seen once. The sequencing input was blood. The receptors derive from a man aged 18 to 35 with Graves' hyperthyroidism.

The rearrangement joins TRBV11-2 to TRBJ1-1; D is ambiguous. Germline CDR1 and CDR2: SGHAT and FQNNGV. V lost 4 bases, J lost 5 bases, and 8 bases lay in between. CDR3 length equals 12 residues. Here the CDR3 DNA reads TGTGCCAGCAGCTATCTGGAGACTGAAGCTTTCTTT. It codes for CASSYLETEAFF.

Concerning this clonotype: A read error may explain this, as a much larger clone is one base away. It is likely a read error, because the conserved phenylalanine at the end of the CDR3 is missing. V usage is TRBV11-1 and J usage is TRBJ2-2; D might be TRBD2 (6 bases). The CDR3 is 17 residues long. Germline loops: CDR1 SGHAT, CDR2 FQDESV (reference sequence). Trimming took 4 bases from V and 7 from J, leaving 22 bases between them. The CDR3 spells CASSSGLAAARGGELFY. CDR3 DNA: TGTGCCAGCAGCTCCGGGTTAGCGGCGGCGAGGGGCGGGGAGCTGTTTTAT.

This clonotype appeared many times. J is TRBJ2-7 and V is TRBV6-1; D remains unclear. The CDR3 spans 10 residues. Trimming shortened V by 10 bases and J by 4 bases, and 8 bases separated the two germline ends. The V gene's germline CDR1 is MNHNS and CDR2 SASEGT. CDR3 DNA: TGTGCCACCAGGCGTTACGAGCAGTACTTC. As protein: CATRRYEQYF.

This sequence joins TRBV20-1 and TRBJ2-4; weak D call: TRBD2 (6 bases). Germline CDR1 reads DFQATT; CDR2 reads SNEGSKA (reference sequence). The germline V and J ends were trimmed by 3 bases and 0 bases, with 15 bases remaining between them. This CDR3 contains 16 residues. Written as DNA, the CDR3 is TGCAGTGCTAGTAGGGCCCACGGGGGAGCCAAAAACATTCAGTACTTC. This codes for CSASRAHGGAKNIQYF.

This clonotype has only a few counts. V usage is TRBV4-1 and J usage is TRBJ2-7, with D tentatively TRBD2 (6 bases). V was clipped by 3 bases and J by 2 bases, with 17 bases between them. CDR1 and CDR2 (germline): MGHRA, YSYEKL. CDR3 length equals 16 residues. CDR3 nucleotides: TGCGCCAGCAGCCAGGCGTCTGGGACTGTCGCCTACGAGCAGTACTTC. Protein sequence: CASSQASGTVAYEQYF.

This clonotype appeared a few times. The rearrangement links TRBV6-5 to TRBJ1-1; D is unresolved. Germline assignment: CDR1 MNHEY and CDR2 SVGAGI. CDR3 length equals 12 residues. The V end lost 8 bases, the J end lost 5 bases, and 12 bases lay between the germline ends. The CDR3 loop reads CASEGGWTEAFF. Here the CDR3 DNA reads TGTGCCAGCGAGGGTGGTTGGACTGAAGCTTTCTTT.

This clonotype was recorded many times. The genes are TRBV20-1 and TRBJ2-5, with a possible D match to TRBD2 (7 bases). V was shortened by 0 bases and J by 4 bases, with 21 bases between the two germline ends. Germline lookup yields CDR1 DFQATT and CDR2 SNEGSKA (reference sequence). This CDR3 spans 17 amino acids. The CDR3 reads CSARDKGGGERGETQYF. CDR3 DNA sequence: TGCAGTGCTAGAGATAAAGGGGGAGGGGAGCGGGGAGAGACCCAGTACTTC.

This clonotype has ten or more counts. This chain uses TRBV12-3 or TRBV12-4 with TRBJ1-2, with a weak D call TRBD1 (6 bases). The CDR3 covers 14 residues. Trimming removed 6 bases at V and 3 bases at J, with 14 bases between. CDR3 sequence: CASSPGQPHYGYTF. The CDR3 region has the DNA TGTGCCAGCAGCCCCGGACAGCCTCACTATGGCTACACCTTC.

This clonotype has a count of ten or more. The chain is built from TRBV29-1 and TRBJ1-1; D gene uncertain. CDR1 SQVTM and CDR2 ANQGSEA come from the germline V gene. Between the trimmed V and J ends, which lost 6 bases and 1 base, there was a span of 12 bases. This CDR3 has 13 amino acids. The CDR3 loop reads CSVMPSWNTEAFF. CDR3 DNA sequence: TGCAGCGTCATGCCAAGCTGGAACACTGAAGCTTTCTTT.

This clonotype showed up many times. The chain couples TRBV19 to TRBJ1-2; 8 nucleotides match TRBD1. This CDR3 is built from 14 residues. Germline CDR1 reads LNHDA; CDR2 reads SQIVND (reference sequence). V trimming: 5 bases; J trimming: 4 bases; junction bases outside the gene matches: 6. In nucleotides, the CDR3 is TGTGCCAGTAGTTTGGCAGGGGGCGGCTATGGCTACACCTTC. Amino acids: CASSLAGGGYGYTF. Full variable domain (missing parts from reference TRBV19 and TRBJ1-2): DGGITQSPKYLFRKEGQNVTLSCEQNLNHDAMYWYRQDPGQGLRLIYYSQIVNDFQKGDIAEGYSVSREKKESFPLTVTSAQKNPTAFYLCASSLAGGGYGYTFGSGTRLTVV.

This clonotype has ten or more counts. The chain carries TRBV11-2 and TRBJ2-7; 7 positions agree with TRBD1. The CDR3 contains 13 residues. CDR1 is SGHAT, CDR2 FQNNGV, per germline. Germline trimming cut 5 bases from V and 7 bases from J; bases unmatched to any gene: 8. In DNA form, the CDR3 reads TGTGCCAGCAGCCGAGACAGGGCGTTGGAGCAGTACTTC. It translates to CASSRDRALEQYF.

This clonotype appeared many times. This chain uses TRBV11-2 with TRBJ1-2, with 9 bases identical to TRBD1. The CDR3 totals 15 residues. Losses at the gene ends were 0 bases for V and 4 bases for J; bases not matched to a gene: 3. CDR1 is SGHAT and CDR2 is FQNNGV in the germline V gene. Written as DNA, the CDR3 is TGTGCCAGCAGCTTAGAGGGGACAGGGCGCTATGGCTACACCTTC. This gives the protein CASSLEGTGRYGYTF.

V is TRBV28 and J is TRBJ2-5, with TRBD1 matching 9 bases. There are 14 residues in the CDR3. The J segment lost 5 bases and the V segment lost 5 bases, leaving 6 bases of the junction unmatched. Germline V gene lookup returns CDR1 MDHEN and CDR2 SYDVKM. The CDR3 loop reads CASSLTGGMETQYF. The CDR3 coding sequence is TGTGCCAGCAGTCTAACAGGGGGCATGGAGACCCAGTACTTC.

On this clonotype itself: It may be a read error: a sequence one base away is much more abundant. The chain has TRBV11-2 and TRBJ2-2; D gene ambiguous. This CDR3 comprises 13 residues. Germline assignment: CDR1 SGHAT and CDR2 FQNNGV. Here the CDR3 reads CSSSLPVTGELFF. The CDR3 DNA is TGTTCCAGCAGCTTGCCCGTCACCGGGGAGCTGTTTTTT.